These 10 T cell receptor beta chains share one sample of origin, sequenced in a study of T cells in localized non-small cell lung cancer. Profiled with immunoSEQ multiplex PCR; TCRdb holds only in-frame clones, not every one. The top ten hold more than 6% of the sample, which has fewer than 25,000 clones, around nine tenths seen once. The specimen comprised peripheral blood, sampled before any cancer treatment. These receptor sequences come from a male donor older than 55 with stage I squamous cell lung carcinoma.

The chain uses TRBV9 and TRBJ1-2; D is ambiguous. V lost 4 bases and J 4 bases, leaving 26 bases between the germline ends. This CDR3 contains 18 residues. Germline CDR1 reads SGDLS; CDR2 reads YYNGEE. CDR3 protein: CASSTPNSINISRYGYTF. The CDR3 region has the DNA TGTGCCAGCAGCACGCCCAACAGTATCAATATTTCCCGCTATGGCTACACCTTC. The full variable domain, in which reference TRBV9 and TRBJ1-2 provide the parts outside the CDR3, is DSGVTQTPKHLITATGQRVTLRCSPRSGDLSVYWYQQSLDQGLQFLIQYYNGEERAKGNILERFSAQQFPDLHSELNLSSLELGDSALYFCASSTPNSINISRYGYTFGSGTRLTVV.

The chain links TRBV11-2 to TRBJ2-3, with D tentatively TRBD1 (5 bases). Germline CDR1 SGHAT, CDR2 FQNNGV. Trimming shortened V by 4 bases and J by 1 base, and 12 bases separated the two germline ends. The length of the CDR3 is 15 residues. Written as DNA, the CDR3 is TGTGCCAGCAGCTCAGTTCGACAGCGCACAGATACGCAGTATTTT. Protein sequence: CASSSVRQRTDTQYF.

This chain connects TRBV27 to TRBJ1-5; D possibly corresponds to TRBD1 (5 bases). This CDR3 has 14 residues. In germline, CDR1 is MNHEY, CDR2 SMNVEV (reference sequence). Trimming removed 2 bases from V and 6 bases from J, with 11 bases in between. The DNA of the CDR3 is TGTGCCAGCAGTTTACGGGGAAGGGGTCAGCCCCAGCATTTT. Amino acids: CASSLRGRGQPQHF.

The V gene is TRBV5-6, the J gene TRBJ2-5; the match to TRBD1 covers 9 bases. Germline CDR1 SGHDT, CDR2 YYEEEE. The CDR3 is made up of 16 amino acids. Trimming at V came to 1 base and at J to 5 bases, leaving 9 bases not matched to a gene. The CDR3 loop is CASSLIQTGGWETQYF. For the CDR3, the DNA is TGTGCCAGCAGCTTGATCCAGACAGGGGGATGGGAGACCCAGTACTTC. Combining the CDR3 with reference TRBV5-6 and TRBJ2-5 gives the whole variable domain DAGVTQSPTHLIKTRGQQVTLRCSPKSGHDTVSWYQQALGQGPQFIFQYYEEEERQRGNFPDRFSGHQFPNYSSELNVNALLLGDSALYLCASSLIQTGGWETQYFGPGTRLLVL.

The chain has TRBV4-2 and TRBJ1-2; no clear D gene. Germline V CDR1 and CDR2: LGHNA, YNFKEQ. The CDR3 extends over 15 amino acids. The ends were cut back, 0 bases at V and 4 bases at J, with 12 bases in the middle. The CDR3 bases are TGTGCCAGCAGCCAAGAGTTTTTGCAGGTCTATGGCTACACCTTC. It codes for CASSQEFLQVYGYTF.

The V gene is TRBV2, the J gene TRBJ2-1; 15 bases map to TRBD2. Per germline, CDR1 SNHLY and CDR2 FYNNEI. The CDR3 runs to 21 residues. The trim removed 5 bases at V and 4 bases at J, leaving 18 bases unmatched. The CDR3 DNA sequence: TGTGCCAGCAGTCTTAGGACACCGGGACTAGCGGGGGGTTTGAAGTACAATGAGCAGTTCTTC. Translating it yields CASSLRTPGLAGGLKYNEQFF.

This chain links TRBV27 with TRBJ2-1, with D unclear. V was trimmed by 6 bases and J by 6 bases, leaving 9 bases between them. Germline V gene lookup returns CDR1 MNHEY and CDR2 SMNVEV (reference sequence). The length of the CDR3 is 12 residues. The CDR3, as DNA: TGTGCCAGCAGCCCAAAGACCAATGAGCAGTTCTTC. Its translation is CASSPKTNEQFF.

V usage is TRBV4-3 and J usage is TRBJ2-5; a weak D match, TRBD1 (7 bases). Deletions cut 0 bases from V and 3 bases from J, with 14 bases between. CDR1 is LGHNA and CDR2 is YSLEER in the germline V gene. This CDR3 region has 16 residues. CDR3 in amino acids: CASSQDWRGTEETQYF. CDR3 bases: TGCGCCAGCAGCCAAGATTGGAGGGGGACAGAAGAGACCCAGTACTTC.

The chain joins TRBV4-2 to TRBJ1-4, with D unresolved. The V end lost 0 bases, the J end lost 10 bases, and 12 bases lay between the germline ends. The CDR3 spans 14 residues. Per germline, CDR1 LGHNA and CDR2 YNFKEQ. As DNA, the CDR3 is TGTGCCAGCAGCCAAGAGAGTGGCCGGGGAAAACTGTTTTTT. Protein product: CASSQESGRGKLFF.

The gene calls are TRBV5-1 and TRBJ2-2; D not resolved. Trimming removed 5 bases at V and 0 bases at J, with 11 bases between. The CDR3 extends over 15 amino acids. Germline-derived CDR1 and CDR2 are SGHRS and YFSETQ. The chain's CDR3 is CASSFDIANTGELFF. CDR3 sequence (DNA): TGCGCCAGCAGTTTTGACATCGCGAACACCGGGGAGCTGTTTTTT.